The T cell receptor (beta chain) described here comes from a study of T cell repertoires in cytomegalovirus infection. The overall study: Both a matching HLA type and CMV infection were indicated by public TCR beta signatures. General study results and limits: Cumulative public TCR beta family frequency identified carriers of CMV plus the relevant HLA. Ex vivo responses were dominated by HLA-C-restricted CMV-specific TCR beta clonotypes.

This clonotype turned up a few times. What it binds is not known. From germline, CDR1 is MNHEY and CDR2 SVGEGT. Deletions cut 7 bases from V and 0 bases from J, with 18 bases between. The CDR3 is 17 amino acids. TCRdb redid the calling of the reads with MiXCR, one entry per CDR3 protein. The repertoire holds about 100,000 distinct CDR3 sequences, with less than 25% as singletons. The source of this sequence is a human donor in good health (CMV status not recorded). Some clones in this sample may be carry-over from other donors' samples. The sample comprised CD8+ T cells from PBMCs. The J gene is TRBJ2-2, the V gene TRBV6-2 or TRBV6-3; D may be TRBD1 (7 bases). The CDR3 DNA sequence: TGTGCCAGCACCTACAGACCCAGGGGGGCGAACACCGGGGAGCTGTTTTTT. Its translation is CASTYRPRGANTGELFF.